The clone carrying this T cell receptor beta chain was found a few times. The data were obtained in a study of blood T cell repertoires in COVID-19. The overall study: Sources were T cells, B-cell-depleted T cells, or PBMCs; the material itself was cDNA or gDNA.

Per germline, CDR1 SNHLY and CDR2 FYNNEI. J gave up 6 bases and V 6 bases, and 8 bases lay outside the gene matches. This CDR3 contains 15 residues. As originally analysed: The assay estimated nucleated cells by amplifying reference gene primers. TCRdb's copy holds only in-frame clones and misses some; the assay was immunoSEQ multiplex PCR. V, J and clone size were drawn from that table, and D and trimming were deduced from the DNA. The top ten clones hold less than 9.5% of a sample with about 140,000 clones, 84% of them seen once. The receptor was isolated from a human donor in a cohort sampled during active COVID-19. V gene TRBV2 combines with J gene TRBJ1-6, with 7 bases aligning to TRBD1. The sequenced material came from peripheral blood. CDR3 in amino acids: CASRIPGQLNSPLHF. The CDR3 DNA reads as TGTGCCAGCAGGATTCCGGGACAGCTTAATTCACCCCTCCACTTT.